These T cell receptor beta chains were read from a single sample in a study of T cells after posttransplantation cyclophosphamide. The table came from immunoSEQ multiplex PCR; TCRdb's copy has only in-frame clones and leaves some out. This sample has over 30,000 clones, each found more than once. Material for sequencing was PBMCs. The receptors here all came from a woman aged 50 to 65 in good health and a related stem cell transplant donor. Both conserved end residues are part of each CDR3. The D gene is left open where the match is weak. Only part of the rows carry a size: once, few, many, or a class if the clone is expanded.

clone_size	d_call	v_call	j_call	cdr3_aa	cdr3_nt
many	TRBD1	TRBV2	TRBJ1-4	CASRGQSINEKLFF	TGTGCCAGCAGGGGACAGTCTATTAATGAAAAACTGTTTTTT
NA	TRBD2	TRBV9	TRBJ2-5	CASSSLSGVETQYF	TGTGCCAGCAGCTCCCTAAGCGGGGTAGAGACCCAGTACTTC
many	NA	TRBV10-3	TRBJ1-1	CAISDSGGFNTEAFF	TGTGCCATCAGTGACTCGGGGGGTTTTAACACTGAAGCTTTCTTT
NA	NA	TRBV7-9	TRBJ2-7	CATEHYLGTRMSYEQYF	TGTGCCACTGAACATTACCTGGGGACACGAATGAGCTACGAGCAGTACTTC
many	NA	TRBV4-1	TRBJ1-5	CASSQVGGGNQPQHF	TGCGCCAGCAGCCAGGTGGGAGGGGGCAATCAGCCCCAGCATTTT
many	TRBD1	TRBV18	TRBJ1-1	CASSSGTGNTEAFF	TGTGCCAGCTCCTCCGGGACAGGGAACACTGAAGCTTTCTTT
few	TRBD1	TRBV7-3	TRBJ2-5	CASSLQGAPKEQYF	TGTGCCAGCAGCTTACAGGGGGCGCCGAAGGAGCAGTACTTC
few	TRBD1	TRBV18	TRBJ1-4	CASSPRRTGVATNEKLFF	TGTGCCAGCTCACCCCGTAGGACAGGGGTTGCAACTAATGAAAAACTGTTTTTT
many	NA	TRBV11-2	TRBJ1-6	CASSLGRRGNSPLHF	TGTGCCAGCAGCTTAGGACGGCGGGGGAACTCACCCCTCCACTTT
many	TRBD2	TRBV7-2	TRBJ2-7	CASSSETKGLVYEQYF	TGTGCCAGCAGCTCCGAGACGAAGGGACTAGTCTACGAGCAGTACTTC
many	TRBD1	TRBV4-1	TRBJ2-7	CASSYLDRELYEQYF	TGCGCCAGCAGCTACTTGGACAGGGAACTCTACGAGCAGTACTTC